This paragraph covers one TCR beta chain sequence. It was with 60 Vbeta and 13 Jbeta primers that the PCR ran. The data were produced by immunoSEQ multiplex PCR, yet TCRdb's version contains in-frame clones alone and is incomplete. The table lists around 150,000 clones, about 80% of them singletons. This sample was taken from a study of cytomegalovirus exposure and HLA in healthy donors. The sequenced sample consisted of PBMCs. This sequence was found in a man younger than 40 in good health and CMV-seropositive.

CDR3 nucleotides: TGTGCCAGCATCACCCAGGGGAGCTCCTATAATTCACCCCTCCACTTT. Translation: CASITQGSSYNSPLHF. This sequence joins TRBV28 and TRBJ1-6; D is possibly TRBD1 (6 bases). The CDR3 runs 16 residues. Per germline, CDR1 MDHEN and CDR2 SYDVKM. Trimming removed 7 bases at V and 0 bases at J, with 13 bases between.